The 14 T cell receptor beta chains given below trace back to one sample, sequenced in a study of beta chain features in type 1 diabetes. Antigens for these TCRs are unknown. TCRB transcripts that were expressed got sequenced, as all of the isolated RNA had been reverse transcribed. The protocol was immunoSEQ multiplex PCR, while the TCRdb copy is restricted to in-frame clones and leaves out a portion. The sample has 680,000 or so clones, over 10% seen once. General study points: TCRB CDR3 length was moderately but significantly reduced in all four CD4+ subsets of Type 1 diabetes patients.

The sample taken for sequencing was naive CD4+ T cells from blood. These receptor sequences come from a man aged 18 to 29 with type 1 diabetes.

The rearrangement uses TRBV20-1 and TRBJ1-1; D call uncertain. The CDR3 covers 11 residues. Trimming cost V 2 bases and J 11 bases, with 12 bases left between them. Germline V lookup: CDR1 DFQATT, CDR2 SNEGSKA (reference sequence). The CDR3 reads CSARIGRVAFF. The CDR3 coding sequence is TGCAGTGCTAGAATCGGGAGGGTGGCTTTCTTT.

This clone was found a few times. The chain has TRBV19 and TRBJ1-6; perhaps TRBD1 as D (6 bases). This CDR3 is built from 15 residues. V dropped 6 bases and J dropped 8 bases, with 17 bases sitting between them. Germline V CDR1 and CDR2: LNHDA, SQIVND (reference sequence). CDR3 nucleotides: TGTGCCAGTAGAACAGGGTTGTCTTTGGATTCACCCCTCCACTTT. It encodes CASRTGLSLDSPLHF.

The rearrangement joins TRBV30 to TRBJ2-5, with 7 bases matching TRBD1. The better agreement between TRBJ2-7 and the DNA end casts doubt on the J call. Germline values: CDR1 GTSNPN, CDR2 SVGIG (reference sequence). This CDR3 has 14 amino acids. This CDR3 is CAWTLADRADEQYF. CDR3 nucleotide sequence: TGTGCCTGGACCCTAGCCGACAGGGCCGACGAGCAGTACTTC.

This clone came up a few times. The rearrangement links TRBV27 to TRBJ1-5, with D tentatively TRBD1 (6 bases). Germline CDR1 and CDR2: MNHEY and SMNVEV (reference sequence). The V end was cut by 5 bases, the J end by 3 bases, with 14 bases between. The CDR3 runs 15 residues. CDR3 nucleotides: TGTGCCAGCAGTCTATACGGGGGCAACAATCAGCCCCAGCATTTT. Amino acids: CASSLYGGNNQPQHF.

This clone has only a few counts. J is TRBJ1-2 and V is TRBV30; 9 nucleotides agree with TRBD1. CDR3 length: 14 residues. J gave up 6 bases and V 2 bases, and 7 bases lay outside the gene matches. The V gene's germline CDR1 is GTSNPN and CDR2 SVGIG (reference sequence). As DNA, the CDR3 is TGTGCCTGGAGTACCACAGGGGGCGATAATGGCTACACCTTC. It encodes CAWSTTGGDNGYTF.

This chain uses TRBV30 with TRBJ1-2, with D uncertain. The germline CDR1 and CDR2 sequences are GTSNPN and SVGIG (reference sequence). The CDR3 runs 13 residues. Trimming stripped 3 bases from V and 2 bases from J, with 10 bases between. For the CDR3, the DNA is TGTGCCTGGAGGCGGACCGCGAACTATGGCTACACCTTC. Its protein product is CAWRRTANYGYTF.

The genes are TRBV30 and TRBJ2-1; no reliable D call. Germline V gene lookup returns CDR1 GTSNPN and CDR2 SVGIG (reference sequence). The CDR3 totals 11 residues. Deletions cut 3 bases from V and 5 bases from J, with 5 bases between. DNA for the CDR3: TGTGCCTGGAGCGCAAACAATGAGCAGTTCTTC. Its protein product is CAWSANNEQFF.

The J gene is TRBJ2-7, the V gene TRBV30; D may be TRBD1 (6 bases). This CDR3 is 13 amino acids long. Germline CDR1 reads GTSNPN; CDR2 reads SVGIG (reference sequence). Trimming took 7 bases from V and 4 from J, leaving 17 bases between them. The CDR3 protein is CASTGNSGYEQYF. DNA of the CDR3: TGTGCCTCCACAGGGAACTCGGGTTACGAGCAGTACTTC. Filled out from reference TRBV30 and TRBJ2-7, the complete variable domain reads SQTIHQWPATLVQPVGSPLSLECTVEGTSNPNLYWYRQAAGRGLQLLFYSVGIGQISSEVPQNLSASRPQDRQFILSSKKLLLSDSGFYLCASTGNSGYEQYFGPGTRLTVT.

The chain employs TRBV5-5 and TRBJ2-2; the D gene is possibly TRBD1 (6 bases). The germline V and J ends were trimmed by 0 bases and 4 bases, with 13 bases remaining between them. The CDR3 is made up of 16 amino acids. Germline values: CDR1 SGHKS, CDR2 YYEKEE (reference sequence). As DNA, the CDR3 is TGTGCCAGCAGCTTGGTACAGGGCCTTGCCACCGGGGAGCTGTTTTTT. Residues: CASSLVQGLATGELFF.

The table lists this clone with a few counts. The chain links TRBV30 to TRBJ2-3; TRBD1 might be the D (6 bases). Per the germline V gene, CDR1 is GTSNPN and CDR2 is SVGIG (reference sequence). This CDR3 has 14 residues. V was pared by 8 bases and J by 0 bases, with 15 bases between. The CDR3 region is CARTGWASTDTQYF. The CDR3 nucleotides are TGTGCCCGTACAGGGTGGGCTAGCACAGATACGCAGTATTTT.

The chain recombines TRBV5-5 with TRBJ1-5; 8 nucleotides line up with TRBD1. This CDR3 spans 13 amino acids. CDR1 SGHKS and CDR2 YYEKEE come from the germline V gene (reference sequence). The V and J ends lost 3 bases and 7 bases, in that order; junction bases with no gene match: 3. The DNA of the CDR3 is TGTGCCAGCAGCTGGCAGGGGGCCCAGCCCCAGCATTTT. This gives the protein CASSWQGAQPQHF. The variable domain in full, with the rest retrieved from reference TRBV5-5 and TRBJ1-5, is DAGVTQSPTHLIKTRGQQVTLRCSPISGHKSVSWYQQVLGQGPQFIFQYYEKEERGRGNFPDRFSARQFPNYSSELNVNALLLGDSALYLCASSWQGAQPQHFGDGTRLSIL.

CDR3 in DNA: TGTGCCAGCACCATGGAGGGTATCGGCTATGGCTACACCTTC. It encodes CASTMEGIGYGYTF. J is TRBJ1-2 and V is TRBV6-6; D gene uncertain. In germline, CDR1 is MNHNY, CDR2 SVGAGI (reference sequence). The V gene lost 7 bases and the J gene lost 4 bases, with 16 bases spanning the gap. The CDR3 loop spans 14 amino acids.

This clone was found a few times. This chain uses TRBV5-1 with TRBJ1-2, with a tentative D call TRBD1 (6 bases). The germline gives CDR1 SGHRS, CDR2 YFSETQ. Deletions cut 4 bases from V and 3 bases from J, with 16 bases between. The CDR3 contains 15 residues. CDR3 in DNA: TGCGCCAGCAGCCCTGGACAGTCAAGCGACTATGGCTACACCTTC. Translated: CASSPGQSSDYGYTF.

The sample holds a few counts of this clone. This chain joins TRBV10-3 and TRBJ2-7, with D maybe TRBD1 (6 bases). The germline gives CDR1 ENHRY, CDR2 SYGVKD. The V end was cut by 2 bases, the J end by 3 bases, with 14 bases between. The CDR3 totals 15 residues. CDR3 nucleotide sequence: TGTGCCATCAGTGAGGTTTCACAGGGAAACTACGAGCAGTACTTC. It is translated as CAISEVSQGNYEQYF.